These T cell receptor beta chains were read from a single sample in a study of metastatic and nonmetastatic thyroid tumors. TCRdb re-clonotyped the PCR reads through MiXCR. Of approximately 74,000 clones listed, 14% were seen once; the top ten hold 6.5%. The sample consisted of blood. Source of these receptors: a male donor with papillary thyroid cancer or a benign thyroid nodule (not recorded which). Some clones in this sample may be carry-over from other donors' samples. The CDR3 runs from the conserved cysteine through the conserved F or W. A D gene is named only where the DNA matches it firmly. Clone size is not always given. Where it is, it says once, few, many or a class for expanded clones.

d_call: -
clone_size: -
v_call: TRBV5-1
j_call: TRBJ2-7
cdr3_nt: TGCGCCAGCAGTGTTAGTGGCCACGAGCAGTACTTC
cdr3_aa: CASSVSGHEQYF

d_call: -
clone_size: -
v_call: TRBV19
j_call: TRBJ2-7
cdr3_nt: TGTGCCAGTACCACGACAATCCGCTCCTACGAGCAGTACTTC
cdr3_aa: CASTTTIRSYEQYF

d_call: -
clone_size: few
v_call: TRBV2
j_call: TRBJ2-1
cdr3_nt: TGTGCCAGCAGTGAAGCCCCAGGGCAGGATTTCTTC
cdr3_aa: CASSEAPGQDFF

d_call: -
clone_size: many
v_call: TRBV6-1
j_call: TRBJ1-4
cdr3_nt: TGTGCCAGCAGCCGGACGGGTCATAATGAAAAACTGTTTTTT
cdr3_aa: CASSRTGHNEKLFF

d_call: TRBD2
clone_size: -
v_call: TRBV11-2
j_call: TRBJ2-7
cdr3_nt: TGTGCCAACAGCTCCGGGACTAGCTGGCCCTACGAGCAGTACTTC
cdr3_aa: CANSSGTSWPYEQYF

d_call: -
clone_size: many
v_call: TRBV20-1
j_call: TRBJ2-3
cdr3_nt: TGCAGTGCTAGGGTCAGGAGTACAGATACGCAGTATTTT
cdr3_aa: CSARVRSTDTQYF

d_call: TRBD2
clone_size: many
v_call: TRBV5-4
j_call: TRBJ2-1
cdr3_nt: TGTGCCAGCAGCGTACCCCCGGGAGGGCCGAATGAGCAGTTCTTC
cdr3_aa: CASSVPPGGPNEQFF

d_call: -
clone_size: few
v_call: TRBV10-2
j_call: TRBJ1-1
cdr3_nt: TGCGCCAGCAGTGACCCGACAGACAACACTGAAGCTTCCTTT
cdr3_aa: CASSDPTDNTEASF

d_call: -
clone_size: many
v_call: TRBV6-1
j_call: TRBJ1-1
cdr3_nt: TGTGCCAGCAGTGAAGCAGTTTCAGGGGCCCTGAACACTGAAGCTTTCTTT
cdr3_aa: CASSEAVSGALNTEAFF

d_call: -
clone_size: few
v_call: TRBV6-2/TRBV6-3
j_call: TRBJ1-5
cdr3_nt: TGTGCCAGCAGTATCACCCCGGTCTCTCCCCAGCATTTT
cdr3_aa: CASSITPVSPQHF

d_call: TRBD1
clone_size: -
v_call: TRBV12-3/TRBV12-4
j_call: TRBJ2-5
cdr3_nt: TGTGCCAGCAGTGACAGGGGGCGTGAGACCCAGTACTTC
cdr3_aa: CASSDRGRETQYF

d_call: -
clone_size: many
v_call: TRBV5-1
j_call: TRBJ1-2
cdr3_nt: TGCGCCAGCAGCTTGGCCGAAGACAGTGGCTACACCTTC
cdr3_aa: CASSLAEDSGYTF

d_call: -
clone_size: many
v_call: TRBV11-2
j_call: TRBJ1-2
cdr3_nt: TGTGCCAGCAGCCCCCTTAAGGGCTCCAAGTCTTCTGGCTACACCTTC
cdr3_aa: CASSPLKGSKSSGYTF

d_call: -
clone_size: few
v_call: TRBV6-1
j_call: TRBJ1-3
cdr3_nt: TGTGCCAGCACGGGACTCAATGCAAACACCGTATATTTT
cdr3_aa: CASTGLNANTVYF

d_call: TRBD2
clone_size: many
v_call: TRBV3-1
j_call: TRBJ2-3
cdr3_nt: TGTGCCAGCAGCCCAGGACTAGTGAGCACAGATACGCAGTATTTT
cdr3_aa: CASSPGLVSTDTQYF

d_call: -
clone_size: many
v_call: TRBV12-3/TRBV12-4
j_call: TRBJ1-5
cdr3_nt: TGTGCCAGCAGTTTCGCCAATCAGCCCCAGCATTTT
cdr3_aa: CASSFANQPQHF

d_call: -
clone_size: few
v_call: TRBV24-1
j_call: TRBJ1-5
cdr3_nt: TGTGCCACCAGTGATTTGTCAGGGAGGGGAAATCAGCCCCAGCATTTT
cdr3_aa: CATSDLSGRGNQPQHF

d_call: TRBD1
clone_size: many
v_call: TRBV29-1
j_call: TRBJ2-7
cdr3_nt: TGCAGCGTCCGGGACAGGGCGGGTGAGCAGTACTTC
cdr3_aa: CSVRDRAGEQYF

d_call: -
clone_size: few
v_call: TRBV6-1
j_call: TRBJ2-7
cdr3_nt: TGTGCCAGCAGTGAAATCGGTATGGCCTACGAGCAGTACTTC
cdr3_aa: CASSEIGMAYEQYF

d_call: TRBD2
clone_size: many
v_call: TRBV9
j_call: TRBJ2-7
cdr3_nt: TGTGCCAGCAGTCCCACTAGCGGGAGGGCCTGGGAGCAGTACTTC
cdr3_aa: CASSPTSGRAWEQYF

d_call: -
clone_size: few
v_call: TRBV5-1
j_call: TRBJ2-7
cdr3_nt: TGCGCCAGCAGCTTGAGGGTTTCCTACGAGCAGTACTTC
cdr3_aa: CASSLRVSYEQYF

d_call: -
clone_size: -
v_call: TRBV20-1
j_call: TRBJ2-7
cdr3_nt: TGCAGTGCTACTAAGCCGGTGTCGATGCTCTACGAGCAGTACTTC
cdr3_aa: CSATKPVSMLYEQYF

d_call: TRBD2
clone_size: many
v_call: TRBV7-3
j_call: TRBJ2-3
cdr3_nt: TGTGCCAGCAGCCCCCAACCGGGACTAGCGGGAGGAATTGATACGCAGTATTTT
cdr3_aa: CASSPQPGLAGGIDTQYF

d_call: -
clone_size: many
v_call: TRBV11-2
j_call: TRBJ1-2
cdr3_nt: TGTGCCAGCAGCTTAGGTCGGTTTCGCAGGGATTACTATGGCTACACCTTC
cdr3_aa: CASSLGRFRRDYYGYTF

d_call: -
clone_size: few
v_call: TRBV24-1
j_call: TRBJ2-7
cdr3_nt: TGTGCCACCAGTGATCCAGCAGAGTACGAGCAGTACTTC
cdr3_aa: CATSDPAEYEQYF

d_call: TRBD2
clone_size: many
v_call: TRBV9
j_call: TRBJ2-1
cdr3_nt: TGTGCCAGCAGCGGCTGGACTAGCGGGAGGGGTAATGAGCAGTTCTTC
cdr3_aa: CASSGWTSGRGNEQFF

d_call: -
clone_size: many
v_call: TRBV5-6
j_call: TRBJ1-5
cdr3_nt: TGTGCCAGCAGCTTGGGCCGAGGGGGTTATAGCAATCAGCCCCAGCATTTT
cdr3_aa: CASSLGRGGYSNQPQHF

d_call: TRBD2
clone_size: many
v_call: TRBV13
j_call: TRBJ2-7
cdr3_nt: TGTGCCAGCAGCACGGGACTAGCGCAAACCTACGAGCAGTACTTC
cdr3_aa: CASSTGLAQTYEQYF

d_call: -
clone_size: many
v_call: TRBV5-6
j_call: TRBJ1-6
cdr3_nt: TGTGCCAGCAGCTGGGTACAGGGAACCCCCCTTGGTAAGGCCCTCCACTTT
cdr3_aa: CASSWVQGTPLGKALHF

d_call: TRBD2
clone_size: many
v_call: TRBV7-2
j_call: TRBJ2-1
cdr3_nt: TGTGCCAGCAGCTTGGGGACTAGCGGCAATGAGCAGTTCTTC
cdr3_aa: CASSLGTSGNEQFF

d_call: -
clone_size: many
v_call: TRBV10-3
j_call: TRBJ2-7
cdr3_nt: TGTGCCATCAGTGAGGACAACACCTACGAGCAGTACTTC
cdr3_aa: CAISEDNTYEQYF

d_call: -
clone_size: few
v_call: TRBV6-1
j_call: TRBJ1-3
cdr3_nt: TGTGCCAGCAGGAGGGACAACTCTGTAAACACCATATATTTT
cdr3_aa: CASRRDNSVNTIYF

d_call: -
clone_size: few
v_call: TRBV27
j_call: TRBJ2-3
cdr3_nt: TGTGCCAGCAGTAGCCAGGAGCCCACAGATACGCAGTATTTT
cdr3_aa: CASSSQEPTDTQYF

d_call: -
clone_size: many
v_call: TRBV19
j_call: TRBJ2-6
cdr3_nt: TGTGCCAGTAGGCGGGGCTCTGGGGCCAACGTCCTGACTTTC
cdr3_aa: CASRRGSGANVLTF

d_call: -
clone_size: many
v_call: TRBV7-9
j_call: TRBJ2-3
cdr3_nt: TGTGCCAGCAGTCCTCAACGAGTTGCAGATACGCAGTATTTT
cdr3_aa: CASSPQRVADTQYF

d_call: TRBD2
clone_size: -
v_call: TRBV9
j_call: TRBJ2-4
cdr3_nt: TGTGCCAGCAGCCAAGTGACGGGAGGGCCATGGAACATTCAGTACTTC
cdr3_aa: CASSQVTGGPWNIQYF

d_call: -
clone_size: -
v_call: TRBV27
j_call: TRBJ1-1
cdr3_nt: TGTGCCAGCAGTTTATGGGCTGGCCAGGGGACTGAAGCTTTCTTC
cdr3_aa: CASSLWAGQGTEAFF

d_call: TRBD2
clone_size: -
v_call: TRBV20-1
j_call: TRBJ2-1
cdr3_nt: TGCAGTGCTAATAGCGGGAGGGACAATGAGCAGTTCTTC
cdr3_aa: CSANSGRDNEQFF

d_call: -
clone_size: -
v_call: TRBV30
j_call: TRBJ2-7
cdr3_nt: TGTGCCTGGACGAAGGGGGTACACGAGCAGTACTTC
cdr3_aa: CAWTKGVHEQYF

d_call: -
clone_size: few
v_call: TRBV28
j_call: TRBJ2-7
cdr3_nt: TGTGCCAGCAGCCCTGCAGCCTTGGGGAACGAGCAGTACTTC
cdr3_aa: CASSPAALGNEQYF

d_call: -
clone_size: many
v_call: TRBV30
j_call: TRBJ1-2
cdr3_nt: TGTGCCTGGACCCCCCAGGGCGGAGGCTACACCTTC
cdr3_aa: CAWTPQGGGYTF

d_call: -
clone_size: -
v_call: TRBV20-1
j_call: TRBJ2-3
cdr3_nt: TGCAGTGTTTATGAATACGGTTTGCCTAGCACAGATACGCAGTATTTT
cdr3_aa: CSVYEYGLPSTDTQYF

d_call: TRBD2
clone_size: many
v_call: TRBV7-9
j_call: TRBJ2-1
cdr3_nt: TGTGCCAGCAGCTTAGCGAACAGCGGGAGTTTGAGTGAGCAGTTCTTC
cdr3_aa: CASSLANSGSLSEQFF

d_call: -
clone_size: many
v_call: TRBV13
j_call: TRBJ2-1
cdr3_nt: TGTGCCAGCAGTCCGGTGGGGGACAATGAGCAGTTCTTC
cdr3_aa: CASSPVGDNEQFF

d_call: -
clone_size: -
v_call: TRBV24-1
j_call: TRBJ2-6
cdr3_nt: TGTGCCACCAGTGATGGGGGACCATTTATAGGCCCTTGGGCCAACGTCCTGACTTTC
cdr3_aa: CATSDGGPFIGPWANVLTF

d_call: -
clone_size: -
v_call: TRBV27
j_call: TRBJ1-2
cdr3_nt: TGTGCCAGCAGTGGGACAATGGATACCTATGGCTACACCTTC
cdr3_aa: CASSGTMDTYGYTF

d_call: TRBD1
clone_size: many
v_call: TRBV19
j_call: TRBJ2-4
cdr3_nt: TGTGCCAGTTCGACAGGGGGCGACATTCAGTACTTC
cdr3_aa: CASSTGGDIQYF

d_call: -
clone_size: many
v_call: TRBV7-2
j_call: TRBJ1-2
cdr3_nt: TGTGCCAGCAGCTCCCGGGCCCGGGGTTACTATGGCTACACCTTC
cdr3_aa: CASSSRARGYYGYTF

d_call: -
clone_size: many
v_call: TRBV12-3/TRBV12-4
j_call: TRBJ2-5
cdr3_nt: TGTGCCAGCAGTTTAGGGGAGTACCAAGAGACCCAGTACTTC
cdr3_aa: CASSLGEYQETQYF

d_call: -
clone_size: many
v_call: TRBV6-4
j_call: TRBJ2-2
cdr3_nt: TGTGCCAGCAGTGACTCAACCGGGACTACCGGGGAGCTGTTTTTT
cdr3_aa: CASSDSTGTTGELFF

d_call: TRBD1
clone_size: many
v_call: TRBV7-6
j_call: TRBJ2-1
cdr3_nt: TGTGCCAGCAGCTTAGCACTCGGACAGGGCCATGAGCAGTTCTTC
cdr3_aa: CASSLALGQGHEQFF

d_call: -
clone_size: many
v_call: TRBV5-1
j_call: TRBJ1-4
cdr3_nt: TGCGCCAGCAGCTTGGACGCAACTAATGAAAAACTGTTTTTT
cdr3_aa: CASSLDATNEKLFF

d_call: TRBD2
clone_size: many
v_call: TRBV20-1
j_call: TRBJ2-3
cdr3_nt: TGCAGTGCTAGAGATCGGGTAGCGGGAGGGGCTACAGATACGCAGTATTTT
cdr3_aa: CSARDRVAGGATDTQYF

d_call: -
clone_size: -
v_call: TRBV6-2/TRBV6-3
j_call: TRBJ1-6
cdr3_nt: TGTGCCAGCATTTACCGGACACGCTATAATTCACCCCTCCACTTT
cdr3_aa: CASIYRTRYNSPLHF

d_call: -
clone_size: -
v_call: TRBV6-1
j_call: TRBJ1-5
cdr3_nt: TGTGCCAGCAGAGAGCATCAGGGTGAGAGCAATCAGCCCCAGCATTTT
cdr3_aa: CASREHQGESNQPQHF